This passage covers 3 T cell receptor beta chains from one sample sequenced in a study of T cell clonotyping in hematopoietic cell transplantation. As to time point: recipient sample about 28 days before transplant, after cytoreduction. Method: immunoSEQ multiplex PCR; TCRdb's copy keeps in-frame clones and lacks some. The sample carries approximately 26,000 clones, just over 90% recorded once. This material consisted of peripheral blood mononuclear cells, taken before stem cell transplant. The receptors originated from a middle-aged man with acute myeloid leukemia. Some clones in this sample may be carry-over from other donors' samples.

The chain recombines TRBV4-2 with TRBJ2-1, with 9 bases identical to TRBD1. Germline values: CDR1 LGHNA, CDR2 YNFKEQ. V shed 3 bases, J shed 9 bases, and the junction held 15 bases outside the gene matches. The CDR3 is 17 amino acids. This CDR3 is CASSHPSPGQGDSEQFF. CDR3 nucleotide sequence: TGTGCCAGCAGCCACCCCTCACCGGGACAGGGTGACAGTGAGCAGTTCTTC.

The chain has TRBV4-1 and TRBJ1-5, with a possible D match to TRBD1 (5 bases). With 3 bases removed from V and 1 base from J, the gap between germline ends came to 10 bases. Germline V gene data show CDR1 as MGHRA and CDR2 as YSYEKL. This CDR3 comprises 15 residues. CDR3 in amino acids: CASSQGEDSNQPQHF. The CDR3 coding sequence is TGCGCCAGCAGCCAGGGGGAGGACAGCAATCAGCCCCAGCATTTT.

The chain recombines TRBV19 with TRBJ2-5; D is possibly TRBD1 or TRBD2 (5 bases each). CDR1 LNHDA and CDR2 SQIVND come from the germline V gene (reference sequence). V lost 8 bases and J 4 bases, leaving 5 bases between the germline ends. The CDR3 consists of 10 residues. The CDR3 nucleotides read TGTGCCAGTGGGGGAGAGACCCAGTACTTC. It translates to CASGGETQYF.